The 22 T cell receptor beta chains given below trace back to one sample, sequenced in a study of blood T cell repertoires in COVID-19. TCRdb's table, derived via immunoSEQ multiplex PCR, lists solely in-frame clones and lacks some. The sample lists about 240,000 clones, over 90% seen once, with about 0.8% in the top ten. Sample: peripheral blood. The receptors here all came from a young man with COVID-19, enrolled during active disease.

This chain connects TRBV10-2 to TRBJ1-4; 10 bases line up with TRBD1. The CDR3 contains 14 residues. Germline V gives CDR1 WSHSY, CDR2 SAAADI. The trim removed 4 bases at V and 8 bases at J, leaving 4 bases unmatched. The CDR3 DNA reads TGCGCCAGCAGTGTCGACAGGGGGCGAGAAAAACTGTTTTTT. Translated, it gives CASSVDRGREKLFF.

The chain employs TRBV2 and TRBJ2-2; 12 nucleotides match TRBD1. Losses at the gene ends were 6 bases for V and 2 bases for J; bases not matched to a gene: 4. This CDR3 has 16 residues. The germline V gene has CDR1 SNHLY and CDR2 FYNNEI. CDR3: CASRGDRGQNTGELFF. CDR3 bases: TGTGCCAGCAGGGGGGACAGGGGGCAAAACACCGGGGAGCTGTTTTTT.

This clone was picked up one time. V and J are TRBV9 and TRBJ2-4; D gene ambiguous. Germline V lookup: CDR1 SGDLS, CDR2 YYNGEE. The ends were cut back, 4 bases at V and 1 base at J, with 12 bases in the middle. The length of the CDR3 is 15 residues. The CDR3 protein is CASSPSVGAKNIQYF. CDR3 nucleotides: TGTGCCAGCAGCCCGAGCGTTGGGGCCAAAAACATTCAGTACTTC.

This clone appeared a single time. V gene TRBV10-3 combines with J gene TRBJ1-2; D is ambiguous. CDR1 and CDR2 (germline): ENHRY, SYGVKD. The CDR3 is 13 residues long. The ends were cut back, 3 bases at V and 3 bases at J, with 8 bases in the middle. The CDR3 loop is CAISEWRHYGYTF. In DNA, the CDR3 is TGTGCCATCAGTGAATGGCGGCACTATGGCTACACCTTC.

The gene calls are TRBV5-4 and TRBJ2-1, with TRBD2 identical over 8 bases. Germline CDR1 reads SGHNT; CDR2 reads YYREEE (reference sequence). V was clipped by 0 bases and J by 4 bases; unmatched bases: 3. CDR3 size: 15 residues. The CDR3 loop is CASSLVPSGYNEQFF. Here the CDR3 DNA reads TGTGCCAGCAGCTTGGTGCCTAGCGGGTACAATGAGCAGTTCTTC. Looking up the rest from reference TRBV5-4 and TRBJ2-1 gives the full variable domain: ETGVTQSPTHLIKTRGQQVTLRCSSQSGHNTVSWYQQALGQGPQFIFQYYREEENGRGNFPPRFSGLQFPNYSSELNVNALELDDSALYLCASSLVPSGYNEQFFGPGTRLTVL.

V gene TRBV27 combines with J gene TRBJ1-6, with D uncertain. This CDR3 region has 12 residues. The V gene's germline CDR1 is MNHEY and CDR2 SMNVEV (reference sequence). Trimming removed 5 bases from V and 8 bases from J, with 7 bases in between. The CDR3 nucleotides read TGTGCCAGCAGTGTAGCAGATTCACCCCTCCACTTT. Amino acids: CASSVADSPLHF.

To note about this clone: Compared with germline, one end of the junction differs, possibly owing to a read error. V and J are TRBV5-6 and TRBJ1-2; 9 bases map to TRBD1. This CDR3 contains 13 residues. Germline values: CDR1 SGHDT, CDR2 YYEEEE. The chain's CDR3 is CACSTRQGVGYTF. Here the CDR3 DNA reads TGTGCCTGCAGCACGCGACAGGGGGTCGGCTACACCTTC.

V is TRBV18 and J is TRBJ2-7; 9 bases are a match to TRBD1. Germline trimming cut 0 bases from V and 1 base from J; bases unmatched to any gene: 7. The CDR3 is made up of 17 amino acids. CDR1 is KGHSH, CDR2 LQKENI, per germline. The CDR3 bases are TGTGCCAGCTCACCACCGGGACAGGGTTTCGGGTCCTACGAGCAGTACTTC. The encoded protein is CASSPPGQGFGSYEQYF.

V and J are TRBV30 and TRBJ2-7; D ambiguous. Trimming stripped 0 bases from V and 7 bases from J, with 13 bases between. This CDR3 is 13 amino acids long. CDR1 and CDR2 (germline): GTSNPN, SVGIG (reference sequence). CDR3 nucleotide sequence: TGTGCCTGGAGTGTTTCTCGTGTGCGAGAGCAGTACTTC. This encodes CAWSVSRVREQYF.

Details on this clone: A read error may produce the germline difference seen at one junction end. V is TRBV5-1 and J is TRBJ1-5; D may be TRBD1 (5 bases). The V gene's germline CDR1 is SGHRS and CDR2 YFSETQ. The CDR3 has 9 residues. CDR3 nucleotide sequence: TGCGCCAGGAGAGGGGACTGGCTTTTT. This gives the protein CARRGDWLF. The variable domain in full, completed from reference TRBV5-1 and TRBJ1-5, reads KAGVTQTPRYLIKTRGQQVTLSCSPISGHRSVSWYQQTPGQGLQFLFEYFSETQRNKGNFPGRFSGRQFSNSRSEMNVSTLELGDSALYLCARRGDWLFGDGTRLSIL.

The chain recombines TRBV6-4 with TRBJ1-2, with 8 bases identical to TRBD1. After removal of 6 bases from V and 1 base from J, the junction contained 4 bases not matched to a gene. The CDR3 runs 14 residues. CDR1 and CDR2 from the germline V gene are MRHNA and SNTAGT. The CDR3, as DNA: TGTGCCAGCAGCTTGACAGGGGATAACTATGGCTACACCTTC. It translates to CASSLTGDNYGYTF.

The chain employs TRBV7-9 and TRBJ2-7; D might be TRBD1 (6 bases). V lost 5 bases and J lost 7, with 18 bases in between. Germline-derived CDR1 and CDR2 are SEHNR and FQNEAQ (reference sequence). CDR3 length: 14 residues. In nucleotides, the CDR3 is TGTGCCAGCAGCCCAGGGGTCCCAATAGCGGAGCAGTACTTC. Residues: CASSPGVPIAEQYF.

The chain has TRBV5-6 and TRBJ2-2; the D is unclear. The CDR3 has 16 amino acids. V lost 0 bases to trimming and J lost 6 bases, with 15 bases between them. CDR1 is SGHDT and CDR2 is YYEEEE in the germline V gene. CDR3 in DNA: TGTGCCAGCAGCTTGGTGGCCCTTGAAGTGGCCGGGGAGCTGTTTTTT. It is translated as CASSLVALEVAGELFF.

This clone showed up just a few times. The chain carries TRBV12-3 or TRBV12-4 and TRBJ2-5; TRBD1 is a possible D gene (5 bases). This CDR3 spans 13 amino acids. V lost 2 bases to trimming and J lost 4 bases, with 8 bases between them. DNA of the CDR3: TGTGCCAGCAGTTTAAGGCAGGGAGAGACCCAGTACTTC. This sequence encodes CASSLRQGETQYF.

The V gene is TRBV11-2, the J gene TRBJ2-3; 7 positions agree with TRBD2. The CDR3 has 16 amino acids. V trimming: 4 bases; J trimming: 1 base; junction bases outside the gene matches: 8. CDR1 is SGHAT and CDR2 is FQNNGV in the germline V gene. The DNA for the CDR3 is TGTGCCAGCAGCTCACCCAATACTAGCGGCACAGATACGCAGTATTTT. Its protein is CASSSPNTSGTDTQYF. The complete variable domain, with remaining parts taken from reference TRBV11-2 and TRBJ2-3, reads EAGVAQSPRYKIIEKRQSVAFWCNPISGHATLYWYQQILGQGPKLLIQFQNNGVVDDSQLPKDRFSAERLKGVDSTLKIQPAKLEDSAVYLCASSSPNTSGTDTQYFGPGTRLTVL.

This rearrangement joins TRBV4-2 to TRBJ2-7, with 10 bases lining up with TRBD1. CDR3 size: 18 residues. V gave up 0 bases and J gave up 4 bases; unmatched junction bases: 12. CDR1 is LGHNA and CDR2 is YNFKEQ in the germline V gene. CDR3 coding DNA: TGTGCCAGCAGCCAAGATTACGGGACAGGGGAGTTGGTTTACGAGCAGTACTTC. Translating it yields CASSQDYGTGELVYEQYF.

V and J are TRBV5-6 and TRBJ1-2; D is perhaps TRBD1 (5 bases). The CDR3 length is 14 residues. CDR1 is SGHDT, CDR2 YYEEEE, per germline. Deletions cut 0 bases from V and 2 bases from J, with 8 bases between. The CDR3 bases are TGTGCCAGCAGCTTGGACCAGGGAAACTATGGCTACACCTTC. Amino acids: CASSLDQGNYGYTF.

The genes are TRBV2 and TRBJ2-3; 8 positions agree with TRBD2. After removal of 0 bases from V and 4 bases from J, the junction contained 15 bases not matched to a gene. Per germline, CDR1 SNHLY and CDR2 FYNNEI. This CDR3 region has 19 residues. CDR3 protein: CASSEAWGLGRGEADTQYF. In nucleotides, the CDR3 is TGTGCCAGCAGTGAAGCGTGGGGACTAGGGCGGGGGGAGGCAGATACGCAGTATTTT.

The chain has TRBV12-3 or TRBV12-4 and TRBJ1-2, with 7 positions matching TRBD1. This CDR3 contains 13 residues. The V segment lost 6 bases and the J segment 5 bases; nucleotides outside the gene matches: 6. The chain's CDR3 is CASRPTGKYGYTF. CDR3 nucleotide sequence: TGTGCCAGCAGGCCGACAGGGAAATATGGCTACACCTTC.

The chain combines TRBV11-2 with TRBJ1-5; D may be TRBD1 (5 bases). The CDR3 extends over 13 amino acids. V dropped 5 bases and J dropped 6 bases, with 11 bases sitting between them. Germline V gene data show CDR1 as SGHAT and CDR2 as FQNNGV. The CDR3 is CASSILGRQPQHF. In DNA, the CDR3 is TGTGCCAGCAGCATACTGGGGCGTCAGCCCCAGCATTTT.

The chain links TRBV19 to TRBJ2-3; 11 bases align to TRBD2. The CDR3 runs 18 residues. Germline V gene lookup returns CDR1 LNHDA and CDR2 SQIVND (reference sequence). The trim removed 4 bases at V and 1 base at J, leaving 10 bases unmatched. CDR3 in amino acids: CASSTTSGGSLGTDTQYF. CDR3 sequence (DNA): TGTGCCAGTAGTACCACTAGCGGGGGTTCTCTGGGCACAGATACGCAGTATTTT.

In its sample, this clone was seen once. This chain uses TRBV24-1 with TRBJ2-3, with D maybe TRBD2 (6 bases). Germline V gene lookup returns CDR1 KGHDR and CDR2 SFDVKD. Trimming left V 5 bases short and J 1 base short, with 9 bases between. The CDR3 runs to 14 residues. The CDR3 region is CATSGPSGTDTQYF. CDR3 nucleotides: TGTGCCACCAGTGGCCCTAGCGGCACAGATACGCAGTATTTT.